This entry describes one T cell receptor beta chain. The data stem from a study of blood T cell repertoires in COVID-19. V gave up 2 bases and J gave up 5 bases, with 5 bases separating them. Per germline, CDR1 SGHRS and CDR2 YFSETQ. This CDR3 is 13 amino acids long. The study recruited people aged 18 to 89 years across roughly 25 US areas. Participants had their cohort set by participant-reported clinical history. The assay was immunoSEQ multiplex PCR, and TCRdb's table has in-frame clones only and misses some. The data hold hundreds of thousands of clones, with about 87% observed a single time. The rearrangement joins TRBV5-1 to TRBJ1-6; D unclear. The sequencing sample was made of PBMCs or T cells enriched from blood (not recorded which). The receptor comes from a man between 45 and 60 years old who had been exposed to COVID-19. This CDR3 is CASSFRDNSPLHF. CDR3 DNA sequence: TGCGCCAGCAGCTTTCGAGATAATTCACCCCTCCACTTT. The variable domain in full, completed from reference TRBV5-1 and TRBJ1-6, reads KAGVTQTPRYLIKTRGQQVTLSCSPISGHRSVSWYQQTPGQGLQFLFEYFSETQRNKGNFPGRFSGRQFSNSRSEMNVSTLELGDSALYLCASSFRDNSPLHFGNGTRLTVT.